This TCR beta chain was observed in a study of graft-versus-host responses after intestinal transplantation. Study summary: Each transplant was multivisceral, liver-intestinal, or isolated intestinal. The study gave all recipients anti-thymocyte globulin induction, then tacrolimus and steroids for about 3 years. Overall study results and limits: With peak circulating GvH clone levels came an association with early post-transplant HvG declines.

Libraries were prepared by immunoSEQ multiplex PCR; TCRdb keeps only in-frame clonotypes and omits some of them. Of roughly 110,000 clones listed, roughly 86% were seen once; the top ten hold less than 0.8%. V was pared by 4 bases and J by 1 base, with 10 bases between. The CDR3 consists of 14 residues. Germline CDR1 reads ENHRY; CDR2 reads SYGVKD. In the case of this clone: Its antigen is unknown.

Sequences were derived from unstimulated CD4+ T cells sorted from spleen or lymph node cells, sampled before transplant. The V and J genes are TRBV10-3 and TRBJ1-1; possible D gene TRBD1, 6 bases. This TCR came from a human donor who was the organ donor for an intestinal transplant. For the CDR3, the DNA is TGTGCCATCAGTGTCGAAGGGGGGAACACTGAAGCTTTCTTT. Protein product: CAISVEGGNTEAFF.